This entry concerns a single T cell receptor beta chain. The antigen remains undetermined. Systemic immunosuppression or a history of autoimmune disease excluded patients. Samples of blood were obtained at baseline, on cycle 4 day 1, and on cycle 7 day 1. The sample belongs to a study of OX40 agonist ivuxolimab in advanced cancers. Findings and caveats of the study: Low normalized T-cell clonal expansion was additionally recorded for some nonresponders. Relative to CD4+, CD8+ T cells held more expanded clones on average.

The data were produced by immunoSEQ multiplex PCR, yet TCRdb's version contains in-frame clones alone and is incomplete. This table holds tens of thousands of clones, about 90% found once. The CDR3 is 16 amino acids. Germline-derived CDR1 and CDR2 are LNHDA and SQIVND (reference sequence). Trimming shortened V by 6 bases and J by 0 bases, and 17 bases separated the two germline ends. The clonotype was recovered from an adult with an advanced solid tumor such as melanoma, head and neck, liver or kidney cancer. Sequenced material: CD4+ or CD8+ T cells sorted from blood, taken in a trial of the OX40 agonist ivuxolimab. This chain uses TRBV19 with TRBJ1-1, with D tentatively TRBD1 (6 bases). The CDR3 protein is CASRVSGQYMNTEAFF. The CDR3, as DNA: TGTGCCAGTAGGGTGAGTGGACAGTACATGAACACTGAAGCTTTCTTT.